Sequencing of this T cell receptor beta chain was carried out in a study of PD-1 blockade in classical Hodgkin lymphoma. Study in general: The study gave patients nivolumab 3 mg/kg intravenously every 2 weeks.

Profiling relied on immunoSEQ multiplex PCR, and the TCRdb table lists in-frame clones only, not all of them. Among 20,000 or so clones listed, about 81% were seen once. Trimming left V 0 bases short and J 7 bases short, with 10 bases between. This CDR3 contains 13 residues. CDR1 and CDR2 (germline): SGHRS, YFSETQ. Study-wide results and caveats: The CD4+ diversity rise by C4D1 was clearest in complete responders. When nivolumab was started under 1 year after ASCT, patients were excluded. Patients newly diagnosed and complete responders had comparable baseline diversity.

Indicated time point: cycle 4 day 1 (C4D1), after 5 to 7 weeks of nivolumab. Every patient had relapsed following autologous stem cell transplantation, and cohorts differed in brentuximab vedotin exposure. On this clone: Its specificity is unknown.

This sequence joins TRBV5-1 and TRBJ1-2; no reliable D call. The TCR was taken from a human donor with classical Hodgkin lymphoma. The specimen comprised peripheral blood mononuclear cells (PBMCs), sampled before the fourth cycle of nivolumab. The CDR3 DNA sequence: TGCGCCAGCAGCTTGGCGGGGAGGTCTGGCTACACCTTC. It encodes CASSLAGRSGYTF.